Below, 26 T cell receptor beta chains from the same sample are listed, as sequenced in a study of T cells in Graves' hyperthyroidism and ophthalmopathy (dated by TCRdb to about 2019). Libraries were prepared through multiplex PCR. The sequencer listed for this sample is Illumina HiSeq 2000. TCR beta CDR3 regions were amplified from RNA transcripts. For the first round of RT-PCR on the TCR CDR3, the HTBI primer set was used together with the Qiagen OneStep RT-PCR kit. The public reads were reprocessed in TCRdb via fastp at Q25 and MiXCR, keeping in-frame beta chains. CDR3 protein sequences are deduplicated, and each keeps its most common genes and DNA. Within this sample are hundreds of thousands of distinct CDR3 sequences, with about 20% of them counted one time only. The leading ten clones occupy about 45% of the sample. The material sequenced was blood. Every receptor here comes from a man aged 35 to 55 with Graves' ophthalmopathy.

The chain has TRBV2 and TRBJ1-2; D unresolved. The germline CDR1 and CDR2 sequences are SNHLY and FYNNEI. V shed 5 bases and J shed 1 base, with 11 bases lying between them. The CDR3 runs to 14 residues. The CDR3 region is CASSPRTFNYGYTF. The CDR3 coding sequence is TGTGCCAGCAGTCCCCGGACCTTTAACTATGGCTACACCTTC.

This chain joins TRBV11-2 and TRBJ2-2; D might be TRBD2 (5 bases). CDR1 and CDR2 (germline): SGHAT, FQNNGV. Trimming took 5 bases from V and 7 from J, leaving 17 bases between them. This CDR3 comprises 15 residues. The CDR3 is CASSPLSGIDGELFF. CDR3 in DNA: TGTGCCAGCAGCCCCCTCTCCGGGATTGACGGGGAGCTGTTTTTT. Full variable domain (rest looked up from reference TRBV11-2 and TRBJ2-2): EAGVAQSPRYKIIEKRQSVAFWCNPISGHATLYWYQQILGQGPKLLIQFQNNGVVDDSQLPKDRFSAERLKGVDSTLKIQPAKLEDSAVYLCASSPLSGIDGELFFGEGSRLTVL.

This clonotype was recorded once. This may come from a read error, since a much larger clone is one base off. The rearrangement links TRBV28 to TRBJ1-1; 7 nucleotides line up with TRBD1. The CDR3 runs to 14 residues. From germline, CDR1 is MDHEN and CDR2 SYDVKM. The V and J ends lost 8 bases and 7 bases, in that order; junction bases with no gene match: 13. CDR3 DNA: TGTGCCAGCGGACGCCGGGACAGCATGTTTGAAGCTTTCTTT. Its protein product is CASGRRDSMFEAFF.

The V call is TRBV12-3 or TRBV12-4, the J call TRBJ1-4; 7 bases agree with TRBD1. The ends lost 6 bases at V and 3 bases at J; junction bases unmatched: 4. The CDR3 length is 14 residues. CDR3 sequence reads: CASRPGTANEKLFF. The CDR3 DNA is TGTGCCAGCAGGCCGGGGACAGCTAATGAAAAACTGTTTTTT.

The chain has TRBV5-1 and TRBJ2-3; the D call may be TRBD1 or TRBD2 (5 bases each). The CDR3 is made up of 16 amino acids. Germline assignment: CDR1 SGHRS and CDR2 YFSETQ. Trimming took off 0 bases at V and 5 bases at J, with 16 bases between the two ends. The CDR3 is CASSLDSGPGGDTQYF. CDR3 DNA: TGCGCCAGCAGCTTGGATTCGGGGCCCGGCGGAGATACGCAGTATTTT. Full variable domain (missing parts from reference TRBV5-1 and TRBJ2-3): KAGVTQTPRYLIKTRGQQVTLSCSPISGHRSVSWYQQTPGQGLQFLFEYFSETQRNKGNFPGRFSGRQFSNSRSEMNVSTLELGDSALYLCASSLDSGPGGDTQYFGPGTRLTVL.

The chain is built from TRBV12-3 or TRBV12-4 and TRBJ2-3; 7 bases align to TRBD2. The CDR3 extends over 14 amino acids. The junction had 7 bases not matched to a gene; V was cut back by 5 bases and J by 5 bases. The CDR3 is CASSLGVAGDTQYF. CDR3 coding DNA: TGTGCCAGCAGTCTTGGAGTAGCGGGAGATACGCAGTATTTT.

This clonotype appeared many times. The CDR3 loop is CASSLKTGILSYEQYF. As DNA, the CDR3 is TGTGCCAGCAGCCTTAAAACAGGGATCCTCTCCTACGAGCAGTACTTC. The rearrangement joins TRBV6-5 to TRBJ2-7, with a weak D call TRBD1 (6 bases). The CDR3 consists of 16 residues. Germline V lookup: CDR1 MNHEY, CDR2 SVGAGI. With 6 bases removed from V and 0 bases from J, the gap between germline ends came to 18 bases.

In its sample, this clonotype was seen a few times. The rearrangement joins TRBV5-1 to TRBJ1-1, with D possibly matching TRBD1 (5 bases). The V end was cut by 2 bases, the J end by 7 bases, with 12 bases between. The CDR3 runs 13 residues. CDR1 SGHRS and CDR2 YFSETQ come from the germline V gene. CDR3 sequence: CASSLGAGLEAFF. As DNA, the CDR3 is TGCGCCAGCAGCTTAGGGGCGGGACTTGAAGCTTTCTTT.

This clonotype was observed many times. The chain carries TRBV12-3 or TRBV12-4 and TRBJ2-7; tentatively, D is TRBD1 (7 bases). The CDR3 is 15 residues long. V was shortened by 3 bases and J by 4 bases, with 16 bases between the two germline ends. This CDR3 is CASSLGAGGTYEQYF. The CDR3 DNA reads TGTGCCAGCAGTTTGGGGGCAGGGGGGACTTACGAGCAGTACTTC.

The V gene is TRBV6-2 or TRBV6-3, the J gene TRBJ2-3, with 7 nucleotides matching TRBD2. This CDR3 is built from 14 residues. The germline V gene encodes CDR1 MNHEY and CDR2 SVGEGT. V lost 11 bases and J lost 0; bases outside the gene matches: 8. CDR3 bases: TGTGCCGCGGGAGTGCAAACTAGCACAGATACGCAGTATTTT. Translation: CAAGVQTSTDTQYF.

This clonotype appeared a few times. The chain couples TRBV20-1 to TRBJ2-7; 9 nucleotides align to TRBD1. V lost 3 bases to trimming and J lost 4 bases; unmatched junction nucleotides: 13. CDR3 length: 16 residues. CDR1 is DFQATT and CDR2 is SNEGSKA in the germline V gene (reference sequence). The CDR3 region has the DNA TGCAGTGCTAGTCCAGCTGGGACAGGGTTATCGTACGAGCAGTACTTC. This sequence encodes CSASPAGTGLSYEQYF.

The chain is built from TRBV9 and TRBJ2-1; the D gene is possibly TRBD1 (6 bases). The V gene's germline CDR1 is SGDLS and CDR2 YYNGEE. This CDR3 spans 15 amino acids. The V end was cut by 0 bases, the J end by 6 bases, with 13 bases between. CDR3 bases: TGTGCCAGCAGCGTAGGTGGGCAGGGGTTCAATGAGCAGTTCTTC. Amino acid sequence: CASSVGGQGFNEQFF.

This clonotype was recorded many times. This sequence joins TRBV11-3 and TRBJ2-1, with 8 bases that match TRBD2. Germline V gene data show CDR1 as SGHNT and CDR2 as YENEEA. J gave up 9 bases and V 4 bases, and 14 bases lay outside the gene matches. The CDR3 has 16 amino acids. The CDR3: CASSSGLASRDGEQFF. CDR3 nucleotides: TGTGCCAGCAGCTCTGGACTAGCTTCAAGGGACGGTGAGCAGTTCTTC.

The chain joins TRBV6-1 to TRBJ2-3, with 10 bases identical to TRBD2. CDR3 size: 19 residues. The V segment lost 1 base and the J segment 0 bases; nucleotides outside the gene matches: 10. Germline V lookup: CDR1 MNHNS, CDR2 SASEGT. CDR3: CASSEVLAGGLFSTDTQYF. DNA of the CDR3: TGTGCCAGCAGTGAAGTGTTAGCGGGGGGCCTGTTTAGCACAGATACGCAGTATTTT.

In this sample, this clonotype turned up a few times. This chain connects TRBV11-2 to TRBJ2-5, with D perhaps matching TRBD1 (6 bases). Germline loops: CDR1 SGHAT, CDR2 FQNNGV. The CDR3 sequence is 11 residues long. Trimming removed 6 bases at V and 13 bases at J, with 15 bases between. The CDR3, as DNA: TGTGCCAGCAGGATTAGACAGGTCCTGTACTTC. Amino acid sequence: CASRIRQVLYF.

There are a few counts of this clonotype. The chain employs TRBV10-3 and TRBJ1-5; D not resolved. Trimming shortened V by 4 bases and J by 6 bases, and 10 bases separated the two germline ends. The CDR3 runs to 13 residues. Germline lookup yields CDR1 ENHRY and CDR2 SYGVKD. The CDR3 spells CAISAELRQPQHF. The CDR3 DNA is TGTGCCATCAGTGCGGAGTTGCGTCAGCCCCAGCATTTT.

The chain links TRBV25-1 to TRBJ2-7; D is undetermined. This CDR3 region has 13 residues. Germline V gene lookup returns CDR1 MGHDK and CDR2 SYGVNS. V lost 0 bases and J 4 bases, leaving 7 bases between the germline ends. The CDR3 protein is CASSEYVAYEQYF. CDR3 nucleotide sequence: TGTGCCAGCAGTGAATATGTGGCTTACGAGCAGTACTTC.

This clonotype has a handful of counts. The V and J genes are TRBV9 and TRBJ2-3, with 9 bases matching TRBD2. CDR1 and CDR2 from the germline V gene are SGDLS and YYNGEE. The CDR3 runs 16 residues. Trimming removed 3 bases from V and 5 bases from J; junction bases left unmatched: 10. CDR3 residues: CASSAGGGASGDTQYF. CDR3 sequence (DNA): TGTGCCAGCAGCGCTGGCGGGGGGGCGTCGGGAGATACGCAGTATTTT.

This clonotype showed up just a few times. In DNA form, the CDR3 reads TGTGCCTGGAGATGGAAAAGTCCCACCGGGGAGCTGTTTTTT. Its translation: CAWRWKSPTGELFF. The chain combines TRBV30 with TRBJ2-2, with D uncertain. The ends were cut back, 3 bases at V and 4 bases at J, with 12 bases in the middle. This CDR3 has 14 amino acids. Germline V gene lookup returns CDR1 GTSNPN and CDR2 SVGIG (reference sequence).

This clonotype occurred many times. The V gene is TRBV7-9, the J gene TRBJ1-4; D gene ambiguous. Germline V gene sequence: CDR1 SEHNR, CDR2 FQNEAQ (reference sequence). V lost 5 bases to trimming and J lost 5 bases, with 12 bases between them. The CDR3 covers 14 residues. The DNA for the CDR3 is TGTGCCAGCAGCCCCGACGGGATAAATGAAAAACTGTTTTTT. It translates to CASSPDGINEKLFF.

J is TRBJ1-5 and V is TRBV6-1; a possible D gene is TRBD1 (5 bases). CDR3 length: 17 amino acids. The germline V gene has CDR1 MNHNS and CDR2 SASEGT. The ends were cut back, 5 bases at V and 3 bases at J, with 20 bases in the middle. The CDR3 DNA is TGTGCCAGCAGTTATCTAAAAGGGGCCGGGTTCAATCAGCCCCAGCATTTT. Its protein is CASSYLKGAGFNQPQHF.

This clonotype showed up just a few times. CDR3 loop: CASRQVGGEAFF. CDR3 nucleotides: TGTGCCAGCCGACAAGTAGGCGGTGAAGCTTTCTTT. This chain connects TRBV28 to TRBJ1-1; D gene unclear. V lost 8 bases to trimming and J lost 7 bases, with 14 bases between them. The V gene's germline CDR1 is MDHEN and CDR2 SYDVKM. The CDR3 runs 12 residues.

J is TRBJ2-7 and V is TRBV4-1, with D possibly being TRBD1 (5 bases). Trimming removed 0 bases from V and 5 bases from J, with 8 bases in between. Germline values: CDR1 MGHRA, CDR2 YSYEKL. This CDR3 is built from 13 residues. The CDR3 region has the DNA TGCGCCAGCAGCCAAGATCCAGGGAACGAGCAGTACTTC. This codes for CASSQDPGNEQYF.

There are a few counts of this clonotype. The genes are TRBV20-1 and TRBJ2-5; 8 nucleotides agree with TRBD2. The CDR3 spans 16 residues. With 3 bases clipped from V and 0 bases from J, the junction kept 9 bases outside the gene matches. CDR1 and CDR2 (germline): DFQATT, SNEGSKA (reference sequence). CDR3 coding DNA: TGCAGTGCTAGTAGGGCACTAGCGGCGTACCAAGAGACCCAGTACTTC. Encoded protein: CSASRALAAYQETQYF.

The V call is TRBV5-1, the J call TRBJ1-5; D not certain. Germline-derived CDR1 and CDR2 are SGHRS and YFSETQ. V was trimmed by 0 bases and J by 2 bases, leaving 6 bases between them. This CDR3 has 14 residues. Here the CDR3 DNA reads TGCGCCAGCAGCTTGGTGGCAGGCAATCAGCCCCAGCATTTT. Protein sequence: CASSLVAGNQPQHF.

The chain combines TRBV3-1 with TRBJ1-2; D not certain. The CDR3 has 14 amino acids. Germline loops: CDR1 LGHDT, CDR2 YNNKEL (reference sequence). Trimming shortened V by 5 bases and J by 8 bases, and 18 bases separated the two germline ends. The CDR3 DNA reads as TGTGCCAGCAGCAACAAGCCCTACCTCGAGGGCTACACCTTC. This encodes CASSNKPYLEGYTF.